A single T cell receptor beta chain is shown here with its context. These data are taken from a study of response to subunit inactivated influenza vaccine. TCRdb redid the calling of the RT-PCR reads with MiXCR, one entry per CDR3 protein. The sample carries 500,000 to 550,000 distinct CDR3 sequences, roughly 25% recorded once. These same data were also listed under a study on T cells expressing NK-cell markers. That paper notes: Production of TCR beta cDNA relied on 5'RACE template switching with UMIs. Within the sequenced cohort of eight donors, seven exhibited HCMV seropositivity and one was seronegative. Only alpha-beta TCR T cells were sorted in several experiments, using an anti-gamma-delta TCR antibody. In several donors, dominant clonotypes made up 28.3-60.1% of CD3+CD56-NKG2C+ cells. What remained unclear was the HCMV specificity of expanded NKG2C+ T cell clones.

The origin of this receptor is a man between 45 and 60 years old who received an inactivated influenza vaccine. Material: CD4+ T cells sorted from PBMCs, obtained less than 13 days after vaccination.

The CDR3 here is CARVSEVQPQHF. In nucleotides, the CDR3 is TGTGCCAGGGTCTCCGAGGTTCAGCCCCAGCATTTT. This sequence joins TRBV19 and TRBJ1-5; D unresolved. The CDR3 is 12 amino acids. Germline V gene sequence: CDR1 LNHDA, CDR2 SQIVND (reference sequence). V shed 9 bases and J shed 6 bases, with 12 bases lying between them.